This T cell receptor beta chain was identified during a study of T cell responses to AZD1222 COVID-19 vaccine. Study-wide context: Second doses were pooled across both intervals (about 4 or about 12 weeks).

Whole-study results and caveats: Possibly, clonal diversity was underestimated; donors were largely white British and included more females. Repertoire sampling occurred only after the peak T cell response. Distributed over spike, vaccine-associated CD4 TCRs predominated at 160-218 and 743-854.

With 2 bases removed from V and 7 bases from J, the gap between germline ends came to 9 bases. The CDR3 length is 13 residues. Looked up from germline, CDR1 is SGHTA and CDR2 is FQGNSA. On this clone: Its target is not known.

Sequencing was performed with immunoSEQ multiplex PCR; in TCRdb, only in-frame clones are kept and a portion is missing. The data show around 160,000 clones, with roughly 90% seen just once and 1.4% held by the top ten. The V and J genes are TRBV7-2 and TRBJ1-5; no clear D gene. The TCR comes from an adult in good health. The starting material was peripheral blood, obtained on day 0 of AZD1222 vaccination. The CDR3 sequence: CASSLKNEQPQHF. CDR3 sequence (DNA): TGTGCCAGCAGCTTAAAGAACGAGCAGCCCCAGCATTTT.